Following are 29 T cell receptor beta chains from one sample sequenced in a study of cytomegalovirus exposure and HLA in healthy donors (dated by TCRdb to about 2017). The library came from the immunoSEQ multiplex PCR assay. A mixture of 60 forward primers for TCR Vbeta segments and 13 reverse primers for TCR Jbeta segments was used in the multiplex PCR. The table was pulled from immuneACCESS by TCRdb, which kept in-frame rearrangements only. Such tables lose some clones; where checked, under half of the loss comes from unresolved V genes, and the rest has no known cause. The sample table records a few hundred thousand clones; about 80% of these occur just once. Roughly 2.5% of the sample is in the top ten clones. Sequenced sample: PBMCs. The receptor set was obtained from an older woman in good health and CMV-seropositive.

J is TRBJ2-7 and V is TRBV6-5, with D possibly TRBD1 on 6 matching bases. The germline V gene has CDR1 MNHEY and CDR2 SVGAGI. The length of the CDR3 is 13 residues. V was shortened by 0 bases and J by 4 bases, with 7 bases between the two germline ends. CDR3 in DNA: TGTGCCAGCAGTTACTCACAGGGATACGAGCAGTACTTC. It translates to CASSYSQGYEQYF.

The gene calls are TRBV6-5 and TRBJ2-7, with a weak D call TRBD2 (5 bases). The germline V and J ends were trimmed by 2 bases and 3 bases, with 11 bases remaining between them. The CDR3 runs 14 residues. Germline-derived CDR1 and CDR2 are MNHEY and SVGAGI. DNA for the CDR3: TGTGCCAGCAGTTACAGGCGGACTCACTACGAGCAGTACTTC. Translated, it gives CASSYRRTHYEQYF.

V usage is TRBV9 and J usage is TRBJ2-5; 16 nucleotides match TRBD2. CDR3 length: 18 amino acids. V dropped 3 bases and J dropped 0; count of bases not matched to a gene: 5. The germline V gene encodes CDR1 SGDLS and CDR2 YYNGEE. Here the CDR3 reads CASSAGLAGGIDQETQYF. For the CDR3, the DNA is TGTGCCAGCAGCGCGGGACTAGCGGGGGGGATTGACCAAGAGACCCAGTACTTC.

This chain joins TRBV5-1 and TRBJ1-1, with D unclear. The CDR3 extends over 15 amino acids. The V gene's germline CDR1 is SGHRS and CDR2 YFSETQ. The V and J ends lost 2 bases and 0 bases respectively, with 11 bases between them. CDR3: CASSFGGDLNTEAFF. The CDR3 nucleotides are TGCGCCAGCAGCTTTGGTGGAGACTTGAACACTGAAGCTTTCTTT.

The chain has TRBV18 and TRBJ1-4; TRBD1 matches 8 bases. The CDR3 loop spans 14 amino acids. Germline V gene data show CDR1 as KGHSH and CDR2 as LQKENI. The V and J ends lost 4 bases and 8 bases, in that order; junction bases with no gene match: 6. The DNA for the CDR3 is TGTGCCAGCTCACTAAGGACAGGGAAGGAAAAACTGTTTTTT. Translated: CASSLRTGKEKLFF.

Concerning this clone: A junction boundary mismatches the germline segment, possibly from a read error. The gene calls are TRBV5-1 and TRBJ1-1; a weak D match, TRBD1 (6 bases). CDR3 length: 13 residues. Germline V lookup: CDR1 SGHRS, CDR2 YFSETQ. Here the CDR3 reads CASSSQGSTEAFF. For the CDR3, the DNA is TGCGCCAGCAGCTCCCAGGGGTCAACTGAGGCTTTCTTT.

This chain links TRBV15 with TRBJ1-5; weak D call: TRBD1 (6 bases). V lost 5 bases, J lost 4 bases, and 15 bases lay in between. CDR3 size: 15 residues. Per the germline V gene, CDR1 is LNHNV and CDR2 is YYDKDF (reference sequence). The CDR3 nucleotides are TGTGCCACCAGCTCCATACAGGGTAGAAATCAGCCCCAGCATTTT. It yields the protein CATSSIQGRNQPQHF. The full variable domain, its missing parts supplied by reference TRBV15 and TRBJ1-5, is DAMVIQNPRYQVTQFGKPVTLSCSQTLNHNVMYWYQQKSSQAPKLLFHYYDKDFNNEADTPDNFQSRRPNTSFCFLDIRSPGLGDTAMYLCATSSIQGRNQPQHFGDGTRLSIL.

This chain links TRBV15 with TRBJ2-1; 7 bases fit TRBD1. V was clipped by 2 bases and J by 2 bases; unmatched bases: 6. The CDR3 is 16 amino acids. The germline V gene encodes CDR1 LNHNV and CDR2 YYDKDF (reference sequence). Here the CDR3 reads CATSRTGQGAYNEQFF. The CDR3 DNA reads TGTGCCACCAGCAGAACAGGGCAGGGGGCCTACAATGAGCAGTTCTTC.

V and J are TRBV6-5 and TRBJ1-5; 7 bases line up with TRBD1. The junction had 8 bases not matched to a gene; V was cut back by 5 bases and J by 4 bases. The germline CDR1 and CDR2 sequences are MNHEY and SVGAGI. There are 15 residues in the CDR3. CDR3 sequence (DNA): TGTGCCAGCAGTCCCACAGGGGTTCGGAATCAGCCCCAGCATTTT. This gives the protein CASSPTGVRNQPQHF.

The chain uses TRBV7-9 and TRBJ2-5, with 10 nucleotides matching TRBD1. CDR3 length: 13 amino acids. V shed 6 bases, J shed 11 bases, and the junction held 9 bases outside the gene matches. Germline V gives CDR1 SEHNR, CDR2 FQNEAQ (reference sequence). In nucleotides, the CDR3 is TGTGCCAGCAGGCGACAGGGGGCGGAGGAGCAGTACTTC. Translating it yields CASRRQGAEEQYF.

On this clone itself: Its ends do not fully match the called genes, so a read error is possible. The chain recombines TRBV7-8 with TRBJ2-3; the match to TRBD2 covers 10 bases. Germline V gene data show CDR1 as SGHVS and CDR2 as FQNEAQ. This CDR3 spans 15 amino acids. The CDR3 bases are TGTGCCAGCAGCTTCAGCGGGGGGGCCGCAGATACGCGGTATTTT. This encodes CASSFSGGAADTRYF. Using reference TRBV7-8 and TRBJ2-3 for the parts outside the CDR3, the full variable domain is GAGVSQSPRYKVAKRGQDVALRCDPISGHVSLFWYQQALGQGPEFLTYFQNEAQLDKSGLPSDRFFAERPEGSVSTLKIQRTQQEDSAVYLCASSFSGGAADTRYFGPGTRLTVL.

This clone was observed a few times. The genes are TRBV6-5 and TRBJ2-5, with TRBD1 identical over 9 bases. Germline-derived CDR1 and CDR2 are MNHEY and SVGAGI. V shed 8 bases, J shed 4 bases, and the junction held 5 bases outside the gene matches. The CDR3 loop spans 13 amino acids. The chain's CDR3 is CASRLDRGETQYF. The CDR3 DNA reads TGTGCCAGCCGATTGGACAGGGGAGAGACCCAGTACTTC.

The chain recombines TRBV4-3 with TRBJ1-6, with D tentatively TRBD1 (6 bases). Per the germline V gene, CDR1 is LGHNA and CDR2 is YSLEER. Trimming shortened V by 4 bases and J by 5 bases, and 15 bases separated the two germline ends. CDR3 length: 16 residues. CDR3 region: CASSRDGGAHNSPLHF. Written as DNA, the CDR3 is TGCGCCAGCAGCCGGGATGGGGGGGCCCATAATTCACCCCTCCACTTT.

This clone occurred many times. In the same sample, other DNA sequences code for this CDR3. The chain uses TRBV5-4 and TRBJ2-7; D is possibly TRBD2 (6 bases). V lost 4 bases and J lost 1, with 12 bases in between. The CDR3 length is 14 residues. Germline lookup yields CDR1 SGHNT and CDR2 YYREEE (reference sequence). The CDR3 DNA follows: TGTGCCAGCAGCCCTCAGGAGGGGTCCTACGAGCAGTACTTC. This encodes CASSPQEGSYEQYF.

Here the CDR3 reads CASSLMPATREQYF. In DNA form, the CDR3 reads TGTGCCAGCAGCTTAATGCCAGCGACTCGCGAGCAGTACTTC. The rearrangement joins TRBV11-2 to TRBJ2-7; D is ambiguous. The CDR3 loop spans 14 amino acids. CDR1 is SGHAT, CDR2 FQNNGV, per germline. Trimming removed 2 bases from V and 6 bases from J, with 14 bases in between.

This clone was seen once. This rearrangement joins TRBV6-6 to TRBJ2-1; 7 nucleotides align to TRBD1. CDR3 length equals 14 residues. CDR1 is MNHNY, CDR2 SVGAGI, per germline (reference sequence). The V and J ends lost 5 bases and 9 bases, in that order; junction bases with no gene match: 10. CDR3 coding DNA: TGTGCCAGCAGTCCCCGACAGGGAGTTGGTGAGCAGTTCTTC. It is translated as CASSPRQGVGEQFF.

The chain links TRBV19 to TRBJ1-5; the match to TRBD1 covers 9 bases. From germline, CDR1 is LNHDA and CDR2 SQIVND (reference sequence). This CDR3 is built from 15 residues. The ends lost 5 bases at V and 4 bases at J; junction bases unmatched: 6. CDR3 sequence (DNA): TGTGCCAGTAGTGTTGGGACAGGGAAAAATCAGCCCCAGCATTTT. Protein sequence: CASSVGTGKNQPQHF.

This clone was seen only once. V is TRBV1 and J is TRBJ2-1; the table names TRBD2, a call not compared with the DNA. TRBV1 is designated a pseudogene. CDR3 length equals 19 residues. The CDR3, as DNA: TGCACCAGCAGCCCAGCCCGGACTAGCGGGAGGAGCTCCTACAATGAGCAGTTCTTC. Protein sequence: CTSSPARTSGRSSYNEQFF.

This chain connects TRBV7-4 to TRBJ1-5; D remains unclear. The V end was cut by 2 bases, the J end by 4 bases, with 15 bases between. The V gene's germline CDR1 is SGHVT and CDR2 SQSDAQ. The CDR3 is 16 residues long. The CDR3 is CASSLSVAPRNQPQHF. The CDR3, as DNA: TGTGCCAGCAGCTTATCGGTAGCCCCAAGGAATCAGCCCCAGCATTTT.

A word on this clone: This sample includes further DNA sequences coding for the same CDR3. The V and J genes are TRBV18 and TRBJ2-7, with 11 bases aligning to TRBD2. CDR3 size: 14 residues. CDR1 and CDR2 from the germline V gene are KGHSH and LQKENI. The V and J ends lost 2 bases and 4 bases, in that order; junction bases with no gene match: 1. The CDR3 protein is CASSPGTSGYEQYF. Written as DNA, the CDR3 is TGTGCCAGCTCACCAGGGACTAGCGGATACGAGCAGTACTTC.

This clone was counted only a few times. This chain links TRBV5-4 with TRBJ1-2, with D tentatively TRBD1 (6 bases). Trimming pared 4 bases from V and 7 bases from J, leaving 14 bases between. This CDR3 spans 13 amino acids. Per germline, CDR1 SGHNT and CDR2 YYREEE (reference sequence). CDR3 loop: CASSPDGGLGYTF. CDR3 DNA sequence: TGTGCCAGCAGCCCCGACGGGGGGCTTGGCTACACCTTC.

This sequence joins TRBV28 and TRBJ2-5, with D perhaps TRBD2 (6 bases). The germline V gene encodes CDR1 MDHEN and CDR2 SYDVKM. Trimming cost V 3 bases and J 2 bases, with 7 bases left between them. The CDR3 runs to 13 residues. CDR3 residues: CASSFGGQETQYF. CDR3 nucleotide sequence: TGTGCCAGCAGTTTCGGGGGACAAGAGACCCAGTACTTC.

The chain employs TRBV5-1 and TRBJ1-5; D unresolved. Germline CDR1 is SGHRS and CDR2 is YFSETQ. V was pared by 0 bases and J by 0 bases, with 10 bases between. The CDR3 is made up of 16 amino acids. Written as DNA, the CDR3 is TGCGCCAGCAGCTTGGGCCCCGGGAATAGCAATCAGCCCCAGCATTTT. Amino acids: CASSLGPGNSNQPQHF. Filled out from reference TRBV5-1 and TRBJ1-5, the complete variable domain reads KAGVTQTPRYLIKTRGQQVTLSCSPISGHRSVSWYQQTPGQGLQFLFEYFSETQRNKGNFPGRFSGRQFSNSRSEMNVSTLELGDSALYLCASSLGPGNSNQPQHFGDGTRLSIL.

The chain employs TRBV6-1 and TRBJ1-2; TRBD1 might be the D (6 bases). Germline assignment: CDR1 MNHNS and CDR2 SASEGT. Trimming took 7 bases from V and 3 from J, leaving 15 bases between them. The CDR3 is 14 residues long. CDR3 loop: CASKQGLLDYGYTF. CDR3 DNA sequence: TGTGCCAGCAAACAGGGCCTGTTGGACTATGGCTACACCTTC.

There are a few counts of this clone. Here the CDR3 DNA reads TGTGCCAGCAACAGTCTCAGCACCGGGGAGCTGTTTTTT. Translated: CASNSLSTGELFF. V and J are TRBV28 and TRBJ2-2; D ambiguous. The V gene lost 7 bases and the J gene lost 4 bases, with 10 bases spanning the gap. The CDR3 has 13 amino acids. From germline, CDR1 is MDHEN and CDR2 SYDVKM.

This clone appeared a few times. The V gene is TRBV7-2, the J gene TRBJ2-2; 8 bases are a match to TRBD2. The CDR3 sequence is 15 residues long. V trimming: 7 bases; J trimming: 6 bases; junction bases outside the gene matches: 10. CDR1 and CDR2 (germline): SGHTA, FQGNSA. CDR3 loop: CASTQAGGVSGELFF. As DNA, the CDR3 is TGTGCCAGCACTCAGGCGGGGGGCGTTTCCGGGGAGCTGTTTTTT.

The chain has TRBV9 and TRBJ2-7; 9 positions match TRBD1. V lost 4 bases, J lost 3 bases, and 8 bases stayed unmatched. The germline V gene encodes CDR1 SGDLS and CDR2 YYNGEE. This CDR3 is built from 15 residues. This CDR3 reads CASSPGGDRVYEQYF. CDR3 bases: TGTGCCAGCAGCCCTGGGGGGGACAGGGTCTACGAGCAGTACTTC.

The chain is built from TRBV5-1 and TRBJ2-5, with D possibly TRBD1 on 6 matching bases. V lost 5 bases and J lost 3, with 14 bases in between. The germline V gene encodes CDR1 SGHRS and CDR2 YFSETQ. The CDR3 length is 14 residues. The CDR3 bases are TGCGCCAGCAGTGTGGTCGCAGGGGAAGAGACCCAGTACTTC. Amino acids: CASSVVAGEETQYF.

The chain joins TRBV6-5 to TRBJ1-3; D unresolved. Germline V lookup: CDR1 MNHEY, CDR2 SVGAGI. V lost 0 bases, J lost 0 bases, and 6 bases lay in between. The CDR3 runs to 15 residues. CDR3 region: CASSYSSISGNTIYF. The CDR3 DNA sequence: TGTGCCAGCAGTTACTCCAGTATCTCTGGAAACACCATATATTTT.